Presented here are 26 T cell receptor beta chains from one specimen sequenced in a study of T cells in localized non-small cell lung cancer. Method: immunoSEQ multiplex PCR; TCRdb's copy keeps in-frame clones and lacks some. The sample yields more than 12,000 clones, approximately 85% seen once. The sequencing here drew on peripheral blood, taken before any cancer treatment. The receptors originated from an older female donor with stage I squamous cell lung carcinoma.

This chain joins TRBV6-5 and TRBJ2-1, with D possibly TRBD2 on 6 matching bases. The ends were cut back, 5 bases at V and 7 bases at J, with 15 bases in the middle. Germline CDR1 and CDR2: MNHEY and SVGAGI. The CDR3 loop spans 14 amino acids. The CDR3 DNA reads as TGTGCCAGCAGTGACTGGGCGGGGTTTAATGAGCAGTTCTTC. Its translation: CASSDWAGFNEQFF.

The chain carries TRBV5-4 and TRBJ2-7, with TRBD1 matching over 8 bases. Unmatched junction bases numbered 5, after V lost 3 bases and J lost 0 bases. The CDR3 loop spans 15 amino acids. Germline lookup yields CDR1 SGHNT and CDR2 YYREEE (reference sequence). The CDR3 nucleotides read TGTGCCAGCAGCTCCCCGGGACAGGACTCCTACGAGCAGTACTTC. Its translation is CASSSPGQDSYEQYF.

This clone was seen a single time. The genes are TRBV5-4 and TRBJ1-2; 7 positions agree with TRBD1. The CDR3 is made up of 16 amino acids. Per the germline V gene, CDR1 is SGHNT and CDR2 is YYREEE (reference sequence). The trim removed 0 bases at V and 8 bases at J, leaving 13 bases unmatched. In nucleotides, the CDR3 is TGTGCCAGCAGCTTGGACAGGGGTCTAGATCAGGGGGGCTACACCTTC. Protein sequence: CASSLDRGLDQGGYTF.

The rearrangement uses TRBV9 and TRBJ2-2, with a weak D call TRBD1 (5 bases). CDR3 length: 16 amino acids. V lost 2 bases, J lost 1 base, and 12 bases lay in between. Germline CDR1 SGDLS, CDR2 YYNGEE. CDR3 amino acids: CASSVGRHLNTGELFF. The CDR3 DNA reads as TGTGCCAGCAGCGTGGGGCGACACCTGAACACCGGGGAGCTGTTTTTT.

The CDR3: CAWSGENNSPLHF. DNA for the CDR3: TGTGCCTGGAGTGGGGAAAATAATTCACCCCTCCACTTT. The chain uses TRBV30 and TRBJ1-6; D uncertain. The V gene's germline CDR1 is GTSNPN and CDR2 SVGIG (reference sequence). The CDR3 runs 13 residues. Trimming stripped 1 base from V and 5 bases from J, with 6 bases between. The full variable domain, with the rest looked up from reference TRBV30 and TRBJ1-6, is SQTIHQWPATLVQPVGSPLSLECTVEGTSNPNLYWYRQAAGRGLQLLFYSVGIGQISSEVPQNLSASRPQDRQFILSSKKLLLSDSGFYLCAWSGENNSPLHFGNGTRLTVT.

In this sample, this clone turned up once. This rearrangement joins TRBV28 to TRBJ2-3; 7 bases are shared with TRBD2. From germline, CDR1 is MDHEN and CDR2 SYDVKM. The CDR3 covers 14 residues. J was trimmed by 5 bases and V by 6 bases; bases with no gene match: 8. The CDR3 protein is CASRSAGMGDTQYF. The DNA of the CDR3 is TGTGCCAGCAGATCAGCGGGAATGGGAGATACGCAGTATTTT.

The chain couples TRBV6-6 to TRBJ2-2, with 8 bases aligning to TRBD1. Germline V gene lookup returns CDR1 MNHNY and CDR2 SVGAGI (reference sequence). The CDR3 totals 14 residues. V gave up 10 bases and J gave up 1 base; unmatched junction bases: 5. This CDR3 is CAISDRGNTGELFF. The DNA for the CDR3 is TGTGCCATCTCCGACAGGGGGAACACCGGGGAGCTGTTTTTT.

The chain uses TRBV11-2 and TRBJ2-3; a possible D gene is TRBD2 (5 bases). CDR1 SGHAT and CDR2 FQNNGV come from the germline V gene. V gave up 5 bases and J gave up 5 bases, with 14 bases separating them. The CDR3 is made up of 14 amino acids. The CDR3 coding sequence is TGTGCCAGCAGCCCACCCACTAGTTTAGATACGCAGTATTTT. Its translation: CASSPPTSLDTQYF.

The chain employs TRBV6-6 and TRBJ2-1; D gene unclear. Deletions cut 2 bases from V and 0 bases from J, with 2 bases between. The CDR3 runs to 13 residues. Germline V gene sequence: CDR1 MNHNY, CDR2 SVGAGI (reference sequence). Written as DNA, the CDR3 is TGTGCCAGCAGTTACAACTCCTACAATGAGCAGTTCTTC. Protein sequence: CASSYNSYNEQFF.

The chain employs TRBV6-1 and TRBJ1-1; TRBD1 is a possible D gene (5 bases). Germline-derived CDR1 and CDR2 are MNHNS and SASEGT. The V end was cut by 6 bases, the J end by 6 bases, with 8 bases between. The CDR3 runs 11 residues. This chain's CDR3 is CASSFRAEAFF. DNA for the CDR3: TGTGCCAGCAGCTTCAGGGCTGAAGCTTTCTTT.

V gene TRBV5-5 combines with J gene TRBJ1-4, with a tentative D call TRBD1 (6 bases). The V end lost 5 bases, the J end lost 3 bases, and 17 bases lay between the germline ends. The CDR3 runs 16 residues. The germline V gene encodes CDR1 SGHKS and CDR2 YYEKEE (reference sequence). The CDR3 loop reads CASSSGDKRSNEKLFF. The CDR3 bases are TGTGCCAGCAGTTCTGGGGACAAAAGGTCTAATGAAAAACTGTTTTTT.

This chain uses TRBV9 with TRBJ2-3, with 8 bases identical to TRBD2. The CDR3 is 16 amino acids. CDR1 and CDR2 (germline): SGDLS, YYNGEE. The J segment lost 0 bases and the V segment lost 4 bases, leaving 7 bases of the junction unmatched. CDR3 nucleotides: TGTGCCAGCAGCCCCACTAGCGGCCGTAGCACAGATACGCAGTATTTT. This encodes CASSPTSGRSTDTQYF. The complete variable domain, with remaining parts taken from reference TRBV9 and TRBJ2-3, reads DSGVTQTPKHLITATGQRVTLRCSPRSGDLSVYWYQQSLDQGLQFLIQYYNGEERAKGNILERFSAQQFPDLHSELNLSSLELGDSALYFCASSPTSGRSTDTQYFGPGTRLTVL.

Turning to this clone: Other nucleotide sequences from this sample produce the same CDR3. This rearrangement joins TRBV23-1 to TRBJ1-5; D call uncertain. TRBV23-1 is an ORF; its function is uncertain. This CDR3 is built from 15 residues. Trimming took 3 bases from V and 0 from J, leaving 9 bases between them. CDR3 region: CASSQYEYSNQPQHF. In nucleotides, the CDR3 is TGCGCCAGCAGTCAGTACGAGTATAGCAATCAGCCCCAGCATTTT.

This clone was found once. The chain employs TRBV5-1 and TRBJ2-4, with D perhaps TRBD1 (5 bases). The CDR3 loop spans 13 amino acids. Trimming cost V 3 bases and J 11 bases, with 15 bases left between them. Germline V gene data show CDR1 as SGHRS and CDR2 as YFSETQ. The CDR3 sequence is CASSWKGEILQYF. The CDR3 coding sequence is TGCGCCAGCAGCTGGAAAGGGGAAATACTTCAGTACTTC.

The chain uses TRBV2 and TRBJ2-3, with D perhaps TRBD1 or TRBD2 (5 bases each). The V and J ends lost 3 bases and 2 bases respectively, with 9 bases between them. The CDR3 runs 14 residues. Germline V gene sequence: CDR1 SNHLY, CDR2 FYNNEI. DNA for the CDR3: TGTGCCAGCAGTGATGGGGGTGTCACAGATACGCAGTATTTT. Its translation: CASSDGGVTDTQYF.

The chain joins TRBV5-1 to TRBJ1-2; 7 positions agree with TRBD1. Germline V CDR1 and CDR2: SGHRS, YFSETQ. This CDR3 is built from 16 residues. With V trimmed by 4 bases and J by 5 bases, 14 bases remained unmatched. Here the CDR3 reads CASSKDRWSSPYGYTF. The CDR3 DNA follows: TGCGCCAGCAGCAAGGACAGGTGGAGTTCCCCTTATGGCTACACCTTC.

This clone was picked up one time. This rearrangement joins TRBV18 to TRBJ2-1; 7 nucleotides line up with TRBD1. This CDR3 is 15 amino acids long. Unmatched junction bases numbered 7, after V lost 3 bases and J lost 5 bases. From germline, CDR1 is KGHSH and CDR2 LQKENI. The CDR3 spells CASSPPGTVDNEQFF. The CDR3 bases are TGTGCCAGCTCACCGCCCGGGACAGTTGACAATGAGCAGTTCTTC.

The chain has TRBV7-9 and TRBJ2-3, with no clear D. The CDR3 extends over 16 amino acids. V was pared by 0 bases and J by 2 bases, with 12 bases between. The germline V gene has CDR1 SEHNR and CDR2 FQNEAQ (reference sequence). Here the CDR3 reads CASSLARRLTTDTQYF. DNA for the CDR3: TGTGCCAGCAGCTTAGCGCGGCGACTTACCACAGATACGCAGTATTTT.

The genes are TRBV7-9 and TRBJ2-3, with TRBD2 matching over 12 bases. V was pared by 5 bases and J by 4 bases, with 7 bases of the junction left unmatched. The CDR3 covers 16 residues. CDR1 is SEHNR, CDR2 FQNEAQ, per germline (reference sequence). The CDR3 DNA sequence: TGTGCCAGCAGCGCGCGGACTAGCGGGACCTCAGATACGCAGTATTTT. It yields the protein CASSARTSGTSDTQYF.

The chain couples TRBV11-2 to TRBJ2-1; 10 bases fit TRBD2. With V trimmed by 5 bases and J by 3 bases, 4 bases remained unmatched. The CDR3 is 15 residues long. Germline-derived CDR1 and CDR2 are SGHAT and FQNNGV. CDR3 in amino acids: CASSLIAGGYNEQFF. As DNA, the CDR3 is TGTGCCAGCAGCCTTATAGCGGGAGGCTACAATGAGCAGTTCTTC.

This chain joins TRBV4-1 and TRBJ1-1; D call uncertain. CDR1 is MGHRA, CDR2 YSYEKL, per germline. This CDR3 has 15 amino acids. V dropped 1 base and J dropped 1 base, with 10 bases sitting between them. Here the CDR3 DNA reads TGCGCCAGCAGCCAAGCGGCAGGCACGAACACTGAAGCTTTCTTT. Residues: CASSQAAGTNTEAFF.

The chain employs TRBV11-2 and TRBJ1-1; the D gene is possibly TRBD1 (5 bases). Germline V gives CDR1 SGHAT, CDR2 FQNNGV. The length of the CDR3 is 13 residues. V lost 0 bases and J lost 3, with 5 bases in between. CDR3 in amino acids: CASSLDRDTEAFF. DNA for the CDR3: TGTGCCAGCAGCTTAGACAGGGACACTGAAGCTTTCTTT. Drawing the rest from reference TRBV11-2 and TRBJ1-1, the complete variable domain is EAGVAQSPRYKIIEKRQSVAFWCNPISGHATLYWYQQILGQGPKLLIQFQNNGVVDDSQLPKDRFSAERLKGVDSTLKIQPAKLEDSAVYLCASSLDRDTEAFFGQGTRLTVV.

V usage is TRBV10-3 and J usage is TRBJ1-5; D not resolved. The CDR3 extends over 13 amino acids. The ends were cut back, 0 bases at V and 6 bases at J, with 6 bases in the middle. CDR1 is ENHRY and CDR2 is SYGVKD in the germline V gene. CDR3 sequence: CAISESTRQPQHF. The CDR3 coding sequence is TGTGCCATCAGTGAGTCGACTCGTCAGCCCCAGCATTTT.

The chain uses TRBV7-2 and TRBJ2-3; 7 bases align to TRBD2. In germline, CDR1 is SGHTA, CDR2 FQGNSA. V shed 5 bases, J shed 9 bases, and the junction held 11 bases outside the gene matches. The CDR3 consists of 14 residues. The CDR3 DNA is TGTGCCAGCAGCCTCGGTTTAGCGGGCGAAACGCAGTATTTT. Translated, it gives CASSLGLAGETQYF.

This sequence joins TRBV28 and TRBJ1-5; tentatively, D is TRBD1 (6 bases). Trimming left V 3 bases short and J 7 bases short, with 13 bases between. Germline CDR1 and CDR2: MDHEN and SYDVKM. This CDR3 is 14 amino acids long. CDR3: CASSFGGRVQPQHF. CDR3 DNA: TGTGCCAGCAGTTTTGGGGGGCGCGTGCAGCCCCAGCATTTT.

J is TRBJ1-3 and V is TRBV5-1, with D tentatively TRBD1 (6 bases). Germline assignment: CDR1 SGHRS and CDR2 YFSETQ. CDR3 length: 15 amino acids. Trimming left V 4 bases short and J 8 bases short, with 19 bases between. Here the CDR3 reads CASSPTSFKGDTIYF. In nucleotides, the CDR3 is TGCGCCAGCAGCCCGACCTCATTCAAGGGGGACACCATATATTTT.